This passage covers 9 T cell receptor beta chains from one sample sequenced in a study of cytomegalovirus exposure and HLA in healthy donors. In the PCR, 60 Vbeta and 13 Jbeta primers were used. The protocol was immunoSEQ multiplex PCR, while the TCRdb copy is restricted to in-frame clones and leaves out a portion. This sample has about 120,000 clones, with 65% to 75% found just once. The sequenced sample consisted of PBMCs. The receptors derive from a man aged 40-50 years in good health and CMV-seropositive.

In its sample, this clone was seen once. V is TRBV5-1 and J is TRBJ2-7; 7 positions match TRBD1. The trim removed 4 bases at V and 6 bases at J, leaving 10 bases unmatched. CDR1 is SGHRS and CDR2 is YFSETQ in the germline V gene. The CDR3 spans 14 residues. CDR3 nucleotides: TGCGCCAGCAGCGTATATGGGTACAGGGGCGAGCAGTACTTC. Amino acids: CASSVYGYRGEQYF.

The chain combines TRBV10-2 with TRBJ2-1, with 10 positions matching TRBD2. V lost 8 bases to trimming and J lost 6 bases; unmatched junction nucleotides: 7. The CDR3 sequence is 14 residues long. Germline lookup yields CDR1 WSHSY and CDR2 SAAADI. The CDR3: CASSPGLAFNEQFF. CDR3 sequence (DNA): TGCGCCAGCTCGCCGGGACTAGCGTTCAATGAGCAGTTCTTC.

Written as DNA, the CDR3 is TGTGCCAGCAGCGAAACGGACAGGGGCTACGAGCAGTACTTC. Protein: CASSETDRGYEQYF. This sequence joins TRBV7-9 and TRBJ2-7, with 9 positions matching TRBD1. CDR3 length equals 14 residues. J gave up 3 bases and V 5 bases, and 5 bases lay outside the gene matches. Germline CDR1 and CDR2: SEHNR and FQNEAQ (reference sequence). Complete variable domain (other parts from reference TRBV7-9 and TRBJ2-7): DTGVSQNPRHKITKRGQNVTFRCDPISEHNRLYWYRQTLGQGPEFLTYFQNEAQLEKSRLLSDRFSAERPKGSFSTLEIQRTEQGDSAMYLCASSETDRGYEQYFGPGTRLTVT.

The rearrangement joins TRBV11-3 to TRBJ2-1; D is perhaps TRBD2 (6 bases). This CDR3 is 14 amino acids long. Germline lookup yields CDR1 SGHNT and CDR2 YENEEA. With 1 base removed from V and 8 bases from J, the gap between germline ends came to 12 bases. The CDR3 DNA sequence: TGTGCCAGCAGCTTAGGGCTAGCGATGGATGAGCAGTTCTTC. It is translated as CASSLGLAMDEQFF.

This rearrangement joins TRBV19 to TRBJ2-4; D might be TRBD1 (6 bases). CDR3 length: 14 amino acids. The V gene's germline CDR1 is LNHDA and CDR2 SQIVND (reference sequence). The germline V and J ends were trimmed by 7 bases and 1 base, with 11 bases remaining between them. This chain's CDR3 is CASNREGAKNIQYF. The CDR3 DNA follows: TGTGCCAGTAACAGGGAAGGGGCCAAAAACATTCAGTACTTC.

The chain uses TRBV29-1 and TRBJ2-5, with 7 nucleotides matching TRBD2. The germline V gene has CDR1 SQVTM and CDR2 ANQGSEA. The CDR3 totals 14 residues. With 6 bases clipped from V and 4 bases from J, the junction kept 11 bases outside the gene matches. Here the CDR3 reads CSVARGVAGETQYF. Written as DNA, the CDR3 is TGCAGCGTCGCGAGGGGAGTAGCGGGAGAGACCCAGTACTTC. The full variable domain, in which reference TRBV29-1 and TRBJ2-5 provide the parts outside the CDR3, is SAVISQKPSRDICQRGTSLTIQCQVDSQVTMMFWYRQQPGQSLTLIATANQGSEATYESGFVIDKFPISRPNLTFSTLTVSNMSPEDSSIYLCSVARGVAGETQYFGPGTRLLVL.

The chain is built from TRBV10-3 and TRBJ2-2; 7 bases agree with TRBD2. V lost 7 bases, J lost 4 bases, and 3 bases stayed unmatched. This CDR3 is 13 amino acids long. The germline V gene encodes CDR1 ENHRY and CDR2 SYGVKD. In DNA, the CDR3 is TGTGCCATCACCAGGGAGGGCACCGGGGAGCTGTTTTTT. This encodes CAITREGTGELFF.

This clone was detected a few times. The chain carries TRBV5-6 and TRBJ2-2, with 8 bases fitting TRBD1. Trimming cost V 4 bases and J 9 bases; bases outside gene matches: 14. The CDR3 has 16 residues. CDR1 SGHDT and CDR2 YYEEEE come from the germline V gene. The CDR3 protein is CASSPDRDNIKRELFF. The CDR3 region has the DNA TGTGCCAGCAGCCCGGACAGGGATAACATCAAAAGGGAGCTGTTTTTT. The complete variable domain, with remaining parts taken from reference TRBV5-6 and TRBJ2-2, reads DAGVTQSPTHLIKTRGQQVTLRCSPKSGHDTVSWYQQALGQGPQFIFQYYEEEERQRGNFPDRFSGHQFPNYSSELNVNALLLGDSALYLCASSPDRDNIKRELFFGEGSRLTVL.

This clone has a handful of counts. J is TRBJ2-1 and V is TRBV13; a weak D match, TRBD2 (5 bases). Trimming removed 6 bases at V and 3 bases at J, with 12 bases between. Germline CDR1 PRHDT, CDR2 FYEKMQ (reference sequence). The CDR3 is 14 residues long. CDR3 loop: CASSRKDFYNEQFF. In DNA form, the CDR3 reads TGTGCCAGCAGTCGAAAGGACTTCTACAATGAGCAGTTCTTC.